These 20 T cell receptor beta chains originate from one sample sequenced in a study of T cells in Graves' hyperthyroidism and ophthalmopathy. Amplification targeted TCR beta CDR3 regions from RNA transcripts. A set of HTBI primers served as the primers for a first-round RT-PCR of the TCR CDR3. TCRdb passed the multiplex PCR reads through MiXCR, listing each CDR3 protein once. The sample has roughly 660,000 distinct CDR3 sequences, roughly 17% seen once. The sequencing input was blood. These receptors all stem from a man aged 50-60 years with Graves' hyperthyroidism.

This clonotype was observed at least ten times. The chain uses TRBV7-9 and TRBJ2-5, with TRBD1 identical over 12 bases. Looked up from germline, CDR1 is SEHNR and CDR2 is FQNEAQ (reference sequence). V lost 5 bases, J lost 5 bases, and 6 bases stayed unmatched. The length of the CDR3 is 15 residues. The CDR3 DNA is TGTGCCAGCAGCCTCCCAGGGACAGGGGGCGAGACCCAGTACTTC. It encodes CASSLPGTGGETQYF.

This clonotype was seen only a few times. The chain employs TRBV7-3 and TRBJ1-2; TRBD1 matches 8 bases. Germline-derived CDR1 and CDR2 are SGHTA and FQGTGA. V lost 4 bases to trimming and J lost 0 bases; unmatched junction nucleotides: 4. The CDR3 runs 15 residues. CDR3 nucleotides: TGTGCCAGCAGCTCCCAGACAGGGGCTAACTATGGCTACACCTTC. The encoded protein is CASSSQTGANYGYTF.

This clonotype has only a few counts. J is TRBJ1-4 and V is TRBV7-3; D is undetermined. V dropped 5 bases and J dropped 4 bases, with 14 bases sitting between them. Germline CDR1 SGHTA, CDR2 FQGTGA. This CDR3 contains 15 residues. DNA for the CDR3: TGTGCCAGCAGCCCCGGCCTAGGGCTTAATGAAAAACTGTTTTTT. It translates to CASSPGLGLNEKLFF. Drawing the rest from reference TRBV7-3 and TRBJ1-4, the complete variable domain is GAGVSQTPSNKVTEKGKYVELRCDPISGHTALYWYRQSLGQGPEFLIYFQGTGAADDSGLPNDRFFAVRPEGSVSTLKIQRTERGDSAVYLCASSPGLGLNEKLFFGSGTQLSVL.

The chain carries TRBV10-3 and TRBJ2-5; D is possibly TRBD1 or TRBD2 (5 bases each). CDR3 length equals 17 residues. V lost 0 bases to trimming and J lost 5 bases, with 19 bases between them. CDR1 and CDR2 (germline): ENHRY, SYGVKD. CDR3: CAISESRGLRRRETQYF. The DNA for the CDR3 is TGTGCCATCAGTGAGTCGAGGGGTTTACGGAGGCGGGAGACCCAGTACTTC.

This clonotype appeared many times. The chain's CDR3 is CASSSTGTASSYEQYF. Here the CDR3 DNA reads TGTGCCAGCAGCTCTACCGGGACAGCGAGCTCCTACGAGCAGTACTTC. The chain has TRBV5-5 and TRBJ2-7, with 7 nucleotides matching TRBD1. Trimming at V came to 3 bases and at J to 0 bases, leaving 9 bases not matched to a gene. Germline V gives CDR1 SGHKS, CDR2 YYEKEE (reference sequence). CDR3 length: 16 amino acids.

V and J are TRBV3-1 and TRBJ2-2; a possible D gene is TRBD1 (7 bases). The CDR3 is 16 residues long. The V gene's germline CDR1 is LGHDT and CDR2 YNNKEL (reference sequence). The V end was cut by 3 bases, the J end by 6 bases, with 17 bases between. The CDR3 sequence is CASSQGSIRGAGELFF. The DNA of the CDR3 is TGTGCCAGCAGCCAGGGGTCGATCAGGGGGGCCGGGGAGCTGTTTTTT.

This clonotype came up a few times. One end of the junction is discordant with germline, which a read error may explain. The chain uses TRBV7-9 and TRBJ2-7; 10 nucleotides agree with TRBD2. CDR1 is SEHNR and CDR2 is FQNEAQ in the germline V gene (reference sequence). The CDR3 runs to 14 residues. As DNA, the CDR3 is TGTGCCAGCAGCGTAGCGGGAGGCCTATACGAGCAGTACTTC. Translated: CASSVAGGLYEQYF. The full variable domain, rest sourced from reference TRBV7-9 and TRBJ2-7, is DTGVSQNPRHKITKRGQNVTFRCDPISEHNRLYWYRQTLGQGPEFLTYFQNEAQLEKSRLLSDRFSAERPKGSFSTLEIQRTEQGDSAMYLCASSVAGGLYEQYFGPGTRLTVT.

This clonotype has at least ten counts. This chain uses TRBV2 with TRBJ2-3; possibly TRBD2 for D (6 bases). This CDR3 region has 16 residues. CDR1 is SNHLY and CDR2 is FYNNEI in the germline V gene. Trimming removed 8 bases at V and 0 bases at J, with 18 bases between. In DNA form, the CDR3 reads TGTGCCAGCTGCGCCGACCTAGCGCTGAGCACAGATACGCAGTATTTT. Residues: CASCADLALSTDTQYF.

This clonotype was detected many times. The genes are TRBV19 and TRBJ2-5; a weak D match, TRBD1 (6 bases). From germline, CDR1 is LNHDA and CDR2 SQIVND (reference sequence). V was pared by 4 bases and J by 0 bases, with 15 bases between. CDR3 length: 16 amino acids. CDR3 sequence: CASSTYGTSYQETQYF. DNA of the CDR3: TGTGCCAGTAGTACGTACGGGACATCGTACCAAGAGACCCAGTACTTC.

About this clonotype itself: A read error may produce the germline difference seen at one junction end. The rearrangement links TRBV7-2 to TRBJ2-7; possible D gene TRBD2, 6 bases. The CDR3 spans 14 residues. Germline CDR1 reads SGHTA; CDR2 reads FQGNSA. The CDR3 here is CDSSLAVGSGDQYF. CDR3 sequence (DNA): TGTGACAGCAGCTTAGCGGTGGGGTCGGGGGATCAGTACTTC.

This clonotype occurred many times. The CDR3: CASSFPRTSGSIYNEQFF. As DNA, the CDR3 is TGTGCCAGCAGTTTCCCACGGACTAGCGGGAGTATCTACAATGAGCAGTTCTTC. The rearrangement uses TRBV28 and TRBJ2-1; 13 positions match TRBD2. Looked up from germline, CDR1 is MDHEN and CDR2 is SYDVKM. With 3 bases clipped from V and 3 bases from J, the junction kept 8 bases outside the gene matches. The CDR3 totals 18 residues.

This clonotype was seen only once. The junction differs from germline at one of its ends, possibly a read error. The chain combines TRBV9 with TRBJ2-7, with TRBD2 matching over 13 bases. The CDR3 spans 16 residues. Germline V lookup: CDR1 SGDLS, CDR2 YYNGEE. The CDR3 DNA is TGTGCCTGCAGCCTCGGACTAGCGGGAGCCGGGTACGAGCAGTACTTC. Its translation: CACSLGLAGAGYEQYF. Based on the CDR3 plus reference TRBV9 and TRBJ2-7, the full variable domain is DSGVTQTPKHLITATGQRVTLRCSPRSGDLSVYWYQQSLDQGLQFLIQYYNGEERAKGNILERFSAQQFPDLHSELNLSSLELGDSALYFCACSLGLAGAGYEQYFGPGTRLTVT.

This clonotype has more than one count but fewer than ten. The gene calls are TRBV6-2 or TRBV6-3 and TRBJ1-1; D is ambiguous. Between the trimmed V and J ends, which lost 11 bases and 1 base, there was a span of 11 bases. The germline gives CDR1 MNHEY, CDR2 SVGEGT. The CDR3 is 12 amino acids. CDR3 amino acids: CAAIDGNTEAFF. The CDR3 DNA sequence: TGTGCCGCCATCGATGGGAACACTGAAGCTTTCTTT.

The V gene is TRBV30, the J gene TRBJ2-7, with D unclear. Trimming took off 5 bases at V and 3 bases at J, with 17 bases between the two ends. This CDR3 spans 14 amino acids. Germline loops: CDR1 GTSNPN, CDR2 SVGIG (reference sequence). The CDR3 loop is CAWGTAPGFYEQYF. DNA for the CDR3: TGTGCCTGGGGAACGGCCCCAGGATTCTACGAGCAGTACTTC.

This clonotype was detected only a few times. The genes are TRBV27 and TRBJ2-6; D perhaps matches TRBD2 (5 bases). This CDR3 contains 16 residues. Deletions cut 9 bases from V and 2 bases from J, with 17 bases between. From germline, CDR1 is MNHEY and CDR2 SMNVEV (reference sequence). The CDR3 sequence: CARLLRGLTGANVLTF. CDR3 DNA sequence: TGTGCCAGGCTACTGAGAGGGCTGACTGGGGCCAACGTCCTGACTTTC.

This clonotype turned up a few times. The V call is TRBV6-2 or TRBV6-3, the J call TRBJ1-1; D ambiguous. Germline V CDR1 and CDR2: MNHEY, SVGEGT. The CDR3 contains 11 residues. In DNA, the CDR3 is TGTACCCCCTTTCAGAACACTGAAGCTTTCTTT. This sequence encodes CTPFQNTEAFF.

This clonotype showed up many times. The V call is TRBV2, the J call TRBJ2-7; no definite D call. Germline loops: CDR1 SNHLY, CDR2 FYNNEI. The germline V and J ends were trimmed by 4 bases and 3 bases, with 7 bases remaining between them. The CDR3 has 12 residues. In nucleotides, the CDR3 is TGTGCCAGCAGTGTGAACGGCTACGAGCAGTACTTC. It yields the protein CASSVNGYEQYF.

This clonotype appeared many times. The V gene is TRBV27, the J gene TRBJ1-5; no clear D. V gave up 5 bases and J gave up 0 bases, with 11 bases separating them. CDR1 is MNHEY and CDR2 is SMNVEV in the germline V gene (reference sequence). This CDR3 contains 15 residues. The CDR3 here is CASSAATASNQPQHF. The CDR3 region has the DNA TGTGCCAGCAGTGCGGCAACAGCTAGCAATCAGCCCCAGCATTTT.

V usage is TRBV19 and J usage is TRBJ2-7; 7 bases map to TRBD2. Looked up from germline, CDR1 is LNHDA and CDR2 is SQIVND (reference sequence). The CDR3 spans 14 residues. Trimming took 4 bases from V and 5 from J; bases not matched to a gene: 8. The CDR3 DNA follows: TGTGCCAGTAGTACTCGGCGCGGGAGCGACGAGCAGTACTTC. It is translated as CASSTRRGSDEQYF. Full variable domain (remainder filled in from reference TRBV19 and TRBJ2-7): DGGITQSPKYLFRKEGQNVTLSCEQNLNHDAMYWYRQDPGQGLRLIYYSQIVNDFQKGDIAEGYSVSREKKESFPLTVTSAQKNPTAFYLCASSTRRGSDEQYFGPGTRLTVT.

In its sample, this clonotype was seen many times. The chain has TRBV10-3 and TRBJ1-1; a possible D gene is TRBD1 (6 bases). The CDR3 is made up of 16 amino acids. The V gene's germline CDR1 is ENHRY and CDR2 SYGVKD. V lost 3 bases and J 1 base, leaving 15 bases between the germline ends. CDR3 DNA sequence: TGTGCCATCAGTGACTTCGGGACATCTAAGAACACTGAAGCTTTCTTT. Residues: CAISDFGTSKNTEAFF.